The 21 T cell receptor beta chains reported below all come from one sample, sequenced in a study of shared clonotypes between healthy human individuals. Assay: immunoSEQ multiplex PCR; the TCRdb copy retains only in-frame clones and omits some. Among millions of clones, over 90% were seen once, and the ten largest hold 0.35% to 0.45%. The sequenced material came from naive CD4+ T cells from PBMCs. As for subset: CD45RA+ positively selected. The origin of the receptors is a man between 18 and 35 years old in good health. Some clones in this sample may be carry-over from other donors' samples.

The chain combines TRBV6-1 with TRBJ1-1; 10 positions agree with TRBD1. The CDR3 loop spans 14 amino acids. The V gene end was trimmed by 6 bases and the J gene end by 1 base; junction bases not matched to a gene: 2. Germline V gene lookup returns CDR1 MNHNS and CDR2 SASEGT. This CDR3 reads CASRRDRGNTEAFF. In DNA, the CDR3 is TGTGCCAGCAGGCGGGACAGGGGGAACACTGAAGCTTTCTTT.

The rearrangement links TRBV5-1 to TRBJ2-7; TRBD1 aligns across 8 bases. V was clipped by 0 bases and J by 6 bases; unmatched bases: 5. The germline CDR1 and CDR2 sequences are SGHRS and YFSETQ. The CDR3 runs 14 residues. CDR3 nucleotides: TGCGCCAGCAGCTTGGGGACAGGGAGTTTCGAGCAGTACTTC. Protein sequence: CASSLGTGSFEQYF.

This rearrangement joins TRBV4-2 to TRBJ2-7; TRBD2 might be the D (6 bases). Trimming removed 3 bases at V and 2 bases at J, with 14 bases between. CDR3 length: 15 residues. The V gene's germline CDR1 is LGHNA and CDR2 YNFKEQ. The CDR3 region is CASSHYSGEAYEQYF. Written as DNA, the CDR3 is TGTGCCAGCAGCCATTATAGCGGAGAGGCCTACGAGCAGTACTTC.

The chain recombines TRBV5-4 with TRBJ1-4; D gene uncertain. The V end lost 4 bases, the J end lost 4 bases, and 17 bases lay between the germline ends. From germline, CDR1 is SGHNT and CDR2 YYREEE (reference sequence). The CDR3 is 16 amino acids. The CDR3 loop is CASSRPSWDGNEKLFF. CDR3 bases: TGTGCCAGCAGCAGACCGAGTTGGGATGGTAATGAAAAACTGTTTTTT.

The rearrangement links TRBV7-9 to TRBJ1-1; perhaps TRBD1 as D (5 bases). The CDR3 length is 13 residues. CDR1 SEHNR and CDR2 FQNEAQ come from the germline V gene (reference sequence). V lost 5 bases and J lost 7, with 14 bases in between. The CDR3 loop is CASSHDGGDEAFF. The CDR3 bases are TGTGCCAGCAGCCACGATGGGGGGGATGAAGCTTTCTTT.

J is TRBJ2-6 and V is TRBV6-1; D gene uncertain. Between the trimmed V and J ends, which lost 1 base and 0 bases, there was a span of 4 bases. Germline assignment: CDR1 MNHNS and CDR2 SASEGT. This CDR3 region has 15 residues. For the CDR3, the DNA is TGTGCCAGCAGTGAAGTTGGCTCTGGGGCCAACGTCCTGACTTTC. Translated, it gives CASSEVGSGANVLTF.

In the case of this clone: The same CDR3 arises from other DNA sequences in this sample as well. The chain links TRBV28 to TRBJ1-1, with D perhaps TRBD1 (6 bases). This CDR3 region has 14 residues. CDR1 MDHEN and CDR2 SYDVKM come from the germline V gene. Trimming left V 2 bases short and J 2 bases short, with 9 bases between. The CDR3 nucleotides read TGTGCCAGCAGTTTAGTACAGGGTAACACTGAAGCTTTCTTT. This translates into CASSLVQGNTEAFF.

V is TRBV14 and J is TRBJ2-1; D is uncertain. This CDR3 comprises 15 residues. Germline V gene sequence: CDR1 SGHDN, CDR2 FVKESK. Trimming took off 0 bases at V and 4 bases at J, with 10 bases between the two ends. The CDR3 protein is CASSQDVFPYNEQFF. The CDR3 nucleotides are TGTGCCAGCAGCCAAGATGTATTCCCATACAATGAGCAGTTCTTC.

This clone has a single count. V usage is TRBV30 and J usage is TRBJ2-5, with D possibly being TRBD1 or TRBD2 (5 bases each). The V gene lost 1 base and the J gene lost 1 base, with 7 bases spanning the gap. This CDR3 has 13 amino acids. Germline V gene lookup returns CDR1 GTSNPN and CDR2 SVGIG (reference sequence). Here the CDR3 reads CAWSGGFQETQYF. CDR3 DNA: TGTGCCTGGAGTGGGGGGTTCCAAGAGACCCAGTACTTC.

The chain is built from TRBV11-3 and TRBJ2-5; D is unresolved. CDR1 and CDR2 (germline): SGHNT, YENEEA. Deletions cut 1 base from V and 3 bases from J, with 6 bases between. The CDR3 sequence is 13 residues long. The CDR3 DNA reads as TGTGCCAGCAGCTTAGGCCATGAAGAGACCCAGTACTTC. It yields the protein CASSLGHEETQYF.

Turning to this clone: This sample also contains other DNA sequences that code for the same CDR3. The chain's CDR3 is CASSQEGNTEAFF. In DNA form, the CDR3 reads TGTGCCAGCAGCCAAGAAGGGAACACTGAAGCTTTCTTT. This sequence joins TRBV14 and TRBJ1-1; D remains unclear. V gave up 0 bases and J gave up 1 base, with 3 bases separating them. There are 13 residues in the CDR3. Germline CDR1 and CDR2: SGHDN and FVKESK. The full variable domain, rest sourced from reference TRBV14 and TRBJ1-1, is EAGVTQFPSHSVIEKGQTVTLRCDPISGHDNLYWYRRVMGKEIKFLLHFVKESKQDESGMPNNRFLAERTGGTYSTLKVQPAELEDSGVYFCASSQEGNTEAFFGQGTRLTVV.

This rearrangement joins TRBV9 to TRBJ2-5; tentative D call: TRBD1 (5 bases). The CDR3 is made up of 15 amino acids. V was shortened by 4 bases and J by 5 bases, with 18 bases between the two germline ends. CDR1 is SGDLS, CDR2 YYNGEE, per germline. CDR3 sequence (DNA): TGTGCCAGCAGCATACAGGCCTCAGCTTGGGAGACCCAGTACTTC. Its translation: CASSIQASAWETQYF.

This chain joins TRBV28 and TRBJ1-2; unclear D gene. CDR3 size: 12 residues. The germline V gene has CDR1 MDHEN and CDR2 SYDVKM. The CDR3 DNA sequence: TGTGCTGCCGGTACAGAAAGCTATGGCTACACCTTC. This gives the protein CAAGTESYGYTF.

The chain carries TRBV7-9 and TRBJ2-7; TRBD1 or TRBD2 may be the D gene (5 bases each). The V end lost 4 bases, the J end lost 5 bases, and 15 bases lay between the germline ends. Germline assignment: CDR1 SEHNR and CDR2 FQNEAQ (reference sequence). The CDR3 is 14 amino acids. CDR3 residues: CASSSSGTRDEQYF. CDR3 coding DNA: TGTGCCAGCAGCTCTTCAGGGACGAGGGACGAGCAGTACTTC.

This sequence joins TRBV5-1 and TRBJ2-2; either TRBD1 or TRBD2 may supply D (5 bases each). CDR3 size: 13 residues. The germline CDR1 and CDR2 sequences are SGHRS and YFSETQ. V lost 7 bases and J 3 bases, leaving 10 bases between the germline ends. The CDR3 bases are TGCGCCAGCGGGGGAGCGGACACCGGGGAGCTGTTTTTT. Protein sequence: CASGGADTGELFF.

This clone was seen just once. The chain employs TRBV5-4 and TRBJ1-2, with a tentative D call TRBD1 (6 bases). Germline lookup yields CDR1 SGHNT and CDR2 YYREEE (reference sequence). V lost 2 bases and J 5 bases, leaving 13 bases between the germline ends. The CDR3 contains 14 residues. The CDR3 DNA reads TGTGCCAGCAGCTTTCCAGGGGAGTGGTATGGCTACACCTTC. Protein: CASSFPGEWYGYTF.

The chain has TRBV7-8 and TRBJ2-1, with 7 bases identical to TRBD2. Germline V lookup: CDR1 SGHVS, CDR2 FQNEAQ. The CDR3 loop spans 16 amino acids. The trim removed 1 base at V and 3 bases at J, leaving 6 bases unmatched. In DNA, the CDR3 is TGTGCCAGCAGCTTAGTCCGGGCTAGCGGCTACAATGAGCAGTTCTTC. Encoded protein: CASSLVRASGYNEQFF.

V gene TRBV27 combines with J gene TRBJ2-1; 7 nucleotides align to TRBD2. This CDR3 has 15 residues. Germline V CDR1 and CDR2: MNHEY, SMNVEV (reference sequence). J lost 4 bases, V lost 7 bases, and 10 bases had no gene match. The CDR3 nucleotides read TGTGCCAGCACCCTCGTGGGGGGGGATTACAATGAGCAGTTCTTC. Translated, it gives CASTLVGGDYNEQFF.

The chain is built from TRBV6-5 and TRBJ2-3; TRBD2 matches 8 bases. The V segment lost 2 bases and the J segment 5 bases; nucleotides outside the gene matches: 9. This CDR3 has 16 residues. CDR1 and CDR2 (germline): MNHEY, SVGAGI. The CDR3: CASSYAAGASGDTQYF. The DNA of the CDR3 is TGTGCCAGCAGTTACGCAGCGGGAGCTTCTGGAGATACGCAGTATTTT.

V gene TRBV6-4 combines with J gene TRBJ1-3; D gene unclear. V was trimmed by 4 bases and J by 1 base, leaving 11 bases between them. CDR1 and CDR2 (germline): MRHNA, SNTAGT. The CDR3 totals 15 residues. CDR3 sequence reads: CASSGGRRSGNTIYF. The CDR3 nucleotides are TGTGCCAGCAGTGGTGGCAGAAGATCTGGAAACACCATATATTTT.

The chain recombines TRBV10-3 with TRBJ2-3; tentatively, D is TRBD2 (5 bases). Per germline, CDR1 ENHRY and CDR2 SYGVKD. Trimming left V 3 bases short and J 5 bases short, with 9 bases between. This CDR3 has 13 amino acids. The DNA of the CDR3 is TGTGCCATCAGTGAAGGGAGAAAAGATACGCAGTATTTT. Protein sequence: CAISEGRKDTQYF.